This entry is about one T cell receptor (beta chain). Its antigen is currently unknown. This CDR3 has 16 amino acids. Per the germline V gene, CDR1 is SQVTM and CDR2 is ANQGSEA. The V end lost 3 bases, the J end lost 2 bases, and 16 bases lay between the germline ends. This sample is drawn from a study of T cells in localized non-small cell lung cancer. Study-wide results and caveats: The greatest T cell clonality was found in uninvolved adjacent lung (higher than in tumor). A median of 57 of the top 100 tumor clones appeared in adjacent lung, which was paired and uninvolved.

Using immunoSEQ multiplex PCR, the repertoire was profiled, and TCRdb retains in-frame clones only, with some absent. In the table there are 75,000 to 90,000 clones, around four fifths of which are singletons. This material consisted of peripheral blood, taken before any cancer treatment. The sequence was collected from a man aged 35 to 70 with stage I lung adenocarcinoma. The J gene is TRBJ2-2, the V gene TRBV29-1; D is perhaps TRBD1 (6 bases). As DNA, the CDR3 is TGCAGCGTTGAGGCGAGGGGGTTCCACAACACCGGGGAGCTGTTTTTT. Translating it yields CSVEARGFHNTGELFF.